The 14 T cell receptor beta chains below were found in one sample sequenced in a study of TIL therapy for anti-PD-1-resistant metastatic lung cancer (TCRdb year 2021). TCR beta CDR3 regions were amplified from genomic DNA with the immunoSEQ v3 hsTCRB kit using bias-controlled multiplex PCR. TCRdb mirrors the immuneACCESS table, restricted to in-frame sequences. Some clones are absent from its copies; in checked studies, under half trace to an unresolved V gene, and the reason for the others is unknown. The sample table contains approximately 53,000 clones; only one count was recorded for 65% to 80% of them. In total, the top ten clones hold under 5.5% of the sample. Explained via the paper, the time point label denotes: pre-treatment sample, taken before nivolumab and TIL therapy. Material: blood, obtained at baseline. These receptors all stem from a woman between 30 and 80 years old with non-small cell lung cancer.

The J gene is TRBJ1-1, the V gene TRBV5-8, with unresolved D. Germline assignment: CDR1 SGHTS and CDR2 YDEGEE. The CDR3 sequence is 13 residues long. Trimming shortened V by 2 bases and J by 8 bases, and 13 bases separated the two germline ends. The CDR3 spells CASSLLRTGEAFF. The CDR3 DNA is TGTGCCAGCAGCTTATTGCGAACCGGCGAAGCTTTCTTT.

This sequence joins TRBV19 and TRBJ1-5, with TRBD1 identical over 8 bases. The CDR3 is 13 residues long. Losses at the gene ends were 6 bases for V and 7 bases for J; bases not matched to a gene: 5. Germline CDR1 and CDR2: LNHDA and SQIVND (reference sequence). The CDR3 DNA is TGTGCCAGTAGCGGACAGGGCCACCAGCCCCAGCATTTT. It translates to CASSGQGHQPQHF.

The chain links TRBV19 to TRBJ1-5; 8 positions agree with TRBD1. Germline V gene sequence: CDR1 LNHDA, CDR2 SQIVND (reference sequence). The CDR3 consists of 16 residues. V shed 6 bases and J 0 bases; nucleotides not matched to a gene: 7. CDR3 amino acids: CASRETGVYSNQPQHF. The DNA for the CDR3 is TGTGCCAGTAGGGAGACAGGGGTTTATAGCAATCAGCCCCAGCATTTT. Together with reference TRBV19 and TRBJ1-5, the CDR3 gives the full variable domain: DGGITQSPKYLFRKEGQNVTLSCEQNLNHDAMYWYRQDPGQGLRLIYYSQIVNDFQKGDIAEGYSVSREKKESFPLTVTSAQKNPTAFYLCASRETGVYSNQPQHFGDGTRLSIL.

This chain connects TRBV5-1 to TRBJ1-2, with D hard to call. The ends were cut back, 5 bases at V and 5 bases at J, with 10 bases in the middle. Germline-derived CDR1 and CDR2 are SGHRS and YFSETQ. CDR3 length equals 12 residues. CDR3 in DNA: TGCGCCAGCAGTCTGGAGCATTATGGCTACACCTTC. Protein product: CASSLEHYGYTF.

A word on this clone: A read error may account for a junction end that differs from germline. The chain couples TRBV10-2 to TRBJ2-1, with D unclear. Per the germline V gene, CDR1 is WSHSY and CDR2 is SAAADI. The CDR3 has 19 residues. The CDR3 here is CASIENGWSPLTTYNEQFF. The CDR3 nucleotides read TGCGCCAGCATTGAGAATGGTTGGAGCCCCCTTACTACCTACAATGAGCAGTTCTTC.

This chain uses TRBV10-3 with TRBJ1-3; 7 bases align to TRBD1. CDR1 and CDR2 (germline): ENHRY, SYGVKD. The CDR3 has 16 amino acids. J lost 1 base, V lost 5 bases, and 8 bases had no gene match. The CDR3 bases are TGTGCCATCAGTCCGGACAGGCTCCTTTCTGGAAACACCATATATTTT. It yields the protein CAISPDRLLSGNTIYF.

This rearrangement joins TRBV5-4 to TRBJ1-1; D is ambiguous. V was clipped by 4 bases and J by 1 base, with 17 bases between them. The CDR3 runs to 16 residues. CDR1 is SGHNT and CDR2 is YYREEE in the germline V gene (reference sequence). The CDR3 bases are TGTGCCAGCAGCGGTCACCCTCAAGTGGGGAACACTGAAGCTTTCTTT. Translation: CASSGHPQVGNTEAFF.

The chain uses TRBV4-1 and TRBJ2-3; 8 nucleotides line up with TRBD1. The germline CDR1 and CDR2 sequences are MGHRA and YSYEKL. The trim removed 0 bases at V and 2 bases at J, leaving 4 bases unmatched. This CDR3 region has 16 residues. CDR3 sequence: CASSQDRTGPTDTQYF. For the CDR3, the DNA is TGCGCCAGCAGCCAAGACAGGACAGGGCCCACAGATACGCAGTATTTT.

Here the CDR3 DNA reads TGTGCCAGCAGCGTAGTAGGACCCGAGCGTGAGCAGTTCTTC. Protein sequence: CASSVVGPEREQFF. V gene TRBV9 combines with J gene TRBJ2-1, with D unclear. The CDR3 consists of 14 residues. Germline CDR1 reads SGDLS; CDR2 reads YYNGEE. Trimming cost V 0 bases and J 9 bases, with 13 bases left between them.

The chain employs TRBV29-1 and TRBJ2-1; D is unclear. Germline assignment: CDR1 SQVTM and CDR2 ANQGSEA. The CDR3 length is 11 residues. V was clipped by 6 bases and J by 0 bases, with 3 bases between them. The CDR3 bases are TGCAGCGTAAGCTCCTACAATGAGCAGTTCTTC. The encoded protein is CSVSSYNEQFF.

The chain uses TRBV10-1 and TRBJ2-7, with D perhaps assigned TRBD1 or TRBD2 (6 bases each). The CDR3 runs to 14 residues. Trimming removed 7 bases at V and 5 bases at J, with 18 bases between. Germline V CDR1 and CDR2: WNHNN, SYGVQD (reference sequence). CDR3 region: CASMSSGAPHEQYF. The CDR3 DNA follows: TGCGCCAGCATGAGCTCGGGGGCGCCCCACGAGCAGTACTTC.

The chain carries TRBV5-1 and TRBJ2-5; D might be TRBD1 (6 bases). The CDR3 runs 14 residues. Germline-derived CDR1 and CDR2 are SGHRS and YFSETQ. Trimming cost V 2 bases and J 5 bases, with 13 bases left between them. CDR3 DNA: TGCGCCAGCAGCTTAGGACAGTTCAGGGAGACCCAGTACTTC. This encodes CASSLGQFRETQYF.

The genes are TRBV14 and TRBJ2-3; 7 bases map to TRBD1. Trimming took 6 bases from V and 4 from J; bases not matched to a gene: 7. Germline lookup yields CDR1 SGHDN and CDR2 FVKESK. The CDR3 is made up of 14 amino acids. CDR3 nucleotide sequence: TGTGCCAGCAGTCTGATGACAGGGTCAGATACGCAGTATTTT. Amino acids: CASSLMTGSDTQYF.

CDR3 sequence (DNA): TGCAGCGCCCTAGGGGCAGGAATAGCCGATACGCAGTATTTT. This sequence encodes CSALGAGIADTQYF. The chain combines TRBV29-1 with TRBJ2-3, with D perhaps TRBD1 (5 bases). This CDR3 has 14 amino acids. In germline, CDR1 is SQVTM, CDR2 ANQGSEA. Trimming cost V 7 bases and J 6 bases, with 20 bases left between them.